This T cell receptor beta chain was sequenced for a study of long-term antiretroviral therapy in people with HIV. Looking at the study overall: The earliest samples came about a decade before the 2015 immediate-ART recommendation.

The run of the v3.0 immunoSEQ assay was at survey level. Clones were read by immunoSEQ multiplex PCR, and TCRdb kept only the in-frame ones, dropping some. This sample has approximately 23,000 clones, with around 81% found just once. This clone was counted once. Its antigen remains unidentified. V lost 0 bases and J 0 bases, leaving 6 bases between the germline ends. The germline V gene has CDR1 SGDLS and CDR2 YYNGEE. The CDR3 contains 14 residues. Whole-study results and caveats: Blood draws took place between the mid-2000s and the late 2010s and possibly involved older ART regimens.

The source was unsorted PBMCs, collected 1.5 years after starting antiretroviral therapy. The TCR comes from a man aged 25-40 years with HIV. The V gene is TRBV9, the J gene TRBJ1-2, with unresolved D. The chain's CDR3 is CASSVDTANYGYTF. CDR3 sequence (DNA): TGTGCCAGCAGCGTAGACACAGCTAACTATGGCTACACCTTC.